This entry describes one T cell receptor beta chain. The CDR3 totals 19 residues. Trimming removed 4 bases from V and 0 bases from J, with 19 bases in between. Germline V CDR1 and CDR2: MDHEN, SYDVKM. The data originate from a study of T cell responses to AZD1222 COVID-19 vaccine. Some clones are missing from TCRdb's copy, which holds only in-frame ones; the method was immunoSEQ multiplex PCR. The sample holds around 53,000 clones; approximately 89% are singletons and the top ten take roughly a fifth. The clonotype originates from an adult in good health. The chain has TRBV28 and TRBJ2-6; TRBD1 is a possible D gene (5 bases). Source: peripheral blood, taken on day 0 of MenACWY control vaccination. Here the CDR3 DNA reads TGTGCCAGCAGTTCCATCCGACAGCCGCCTGGCTCTGGGGCCAACGTCCTGACTTTC. Residues: CASSSIRQPPGSGANVLTF. The full variable domain, its missing parts supplied by reference TRBV28 and TRBJ2-6, is DVKVTQSSRYLVKRTGEKVFLECVQDMDHENMFWYRQDPGLGLRLIYFSYDVKMKEKGDIPEGYSVSREKKERFSLILESASTNQTSMYLCASSSIRQPPGSGANVLTFGAGSRLTVL.